The 20 T cell receptor beta chains in this list originate from one sample, sequenced in a study of blood T cell repertoires in COVID-19. Profiling relied on immunoSEQ multiplex PCR, and the TCRdb table lists in-frame clones only, not all of them. The sample yields roughly 53,000 clones, more than 85% seen once. Sequencing was carried out using peripheral blood. These receptors were obtained from a man between 40 and 49 years old with active COVID-19.

This clone is a singleton in its sample. This chain links TRBV5-5 with TRBJ1-2; 7 bases fit TRBD1. The V gene's germline CDR1 is SGHKS and CDR2 YYEKEE (reference sequence). V lost 0 bases and J lost 6; bases outside the gene matches: 8. The CDR3 sequence is 15 residues long. The CDR3 nucleotides read TGTGCCAGCAGCTTGGCCGTACAGGGGTTGCATGGCTACACCTTC. Its translation: CASSLAVQGLHGYTF.

The rearrangement uses TRBV9 and TRBJ2-4; 7 bases fit TRBD2. CDR3 length: 14 residues. Trimming at V came to 3 bases and at J to 5 bases, leaving 5 bases not matched to a gene. The germline gives CDR1 SGDLS, CDR2 YYNGEE. The CDR3 reads CASSARGGENIQYF. CDR3 sequence (DNA): TGTGCCAGCAGCGCCCGTGGGGGGGAAAACATTCAGTACTTC.

V gene TRBV12-3 or TRBV12-4 combines with J gene TRBJ2-7; 8 bases fit TRBD1. CDR3 length: 12 amino acids. J gave up 6 bases and V 6 bases, and 4 bases lay outside the gene matches. CDR3 amino acids: CASSRTGTEQYF. The DNA of the CDR3 is TGTGCCAGCAGCAGGACAGGGACCGAGCAGTACTTC.

This chain's CDR3 is CASRFLRDRSSNSGNTIYF. In DNA form, the CDR3 reads TGTGCCAGCAGATTCCTTCGGGACAGGTCTTCAAACTCTGGAAACACCATATATTTT. The chain uses TRBV2 and TRBJ1-3; 8 bases are shared with TRBD1. The CDR3 runs 19 residues. Germline V CDR1 and CDR2: SNHLY, FYNNEI. V was pared by 6 bases and J by 0 bases, with 16 bases of the junction left unmatched.

The chain joins TRBV7-2 to TRBJ1-1; TRBD1 is a possible D gene (5 bases). Trimming shortened V by 2 bases and J by 4 bases, and 8 bases separated the two germline ends. The CDR3 sequence is 13 residues long. Germline CDR1 and CDR2: SGHTA and FQGNSA. The CDR3 loop is CASSLSGGTEAFF. The CDR3 nucleotides are TGTGCCAGCAGCTTAAGCGGGGGCACTGAAGCTTTCTTT. Using reference TRBV7-2 and TRBJ1-1 for the parts outside the CDR3, the full variable domain is GAGVSQSPSNKVTEKGKDVELRCDPISGHTALYWYRQSLGQGLEFLIYFQGNSAPDKSGLPSDRFSAERTGGSVSTLTIQRTQQEDSAVYLCASSLSGGTEAFFGQGTRLTVV.

The sample holds one count of this clone. The rearrangement joins TRBV4-2 to TRBJ2-7; 11 nucleotides align to TRBD1. The CDR3 is 20 amino acids. The ends lost 0 bases at V and 2 bases at J; junction bases unmatched: 15. Germline V gene data show CDR1 as LGHNA and CDR2 as YNFKEQ. The CDR3 protein is CASSQDGPRQDRGLPYEQYF. The CDR3, as DNA: TGTGCCAGCAGCCAAGATGGTCCCCGTCAGGACAGGGGGCTACCCTACGAGCAGTACTTC.

The J gene is TRBJ1-2, the V gene TRBV5-4, with D unresolved. Germline assignment: CDR1 SGHNT and CDR2 YYREEE (reference sequence). Trimming shortened V by 4 bases and J by 6 bases, and 25 bases separated the two germline ends. The CDR3 has 17 amino acids. CDR3: CASSPGTVLRTRHGYTF. As DNA, the CDR3 is TGTGCCAGCAGCCCCGGTACAGTCCTTCGTACTCGACATGGCTACACCTTC.

The gene calls are TRBV6-5 and TRBJ1-4; possible D gene TRBD1, 6 bases. The CDR3 length is 12 residues. V dropped 6 bases and J dropped 14 bases, with 16 bases sitting between them. Germline V gene lookup returns CDR1 MNHEY and CDR2 SVGAGI. In nucleotides, the CDR3 is TGTGCCAGCAGCGACTTGGGGACAATTCTGTTTTTT. The encoded protein is CASSDLGTILFF.

The chain combines TRBV3-1 (or the pseudogene TRBV3-2) with TRBJ2-2, with 9 nucleotides matching TRBD1. The CDR3 is 15 amino acids. Germline CDR1 LGHDT, CDR2 YNNKEL (reference sequence). The ends lost 7 bases at V and 6 bases at J; junction bases unmatched: 9. CDR3 sequence: CASTGEDRGAGELFF. The CDR3 bases are TGTGCCAGCACCGGGGAGGACAGGGGTGCCGGGGAGCTGTTTTTT.

J is TRBJ1-2 and V is TRBV6-5; perhaps TRBD1 as D (5 bases). The CDR3 is 13 amino acids. CDR1 MNHEY and CDR2 SVGAGI come from the germline V gene. The germline V and J ends were trimmed by 8 bases and 4 bases, with 14 bases remaining between them. CDR3 amino acids: CASGGGSLYGYTF. In DNA, the CDR3 is TGTGCCAGCGGGGGAGGGTCGCTCTATGGCTACACCTTC.

The gene calls are TRBV18 and TRBJ2-5, with D tentatively TRBD1 (6 bases). The CDR3 is 14 residues long. CDR1 and CDR2 (germline): KGHSH, LQKENI. Trimming left V 5 bases short and J 4 bases short, with 14 bases between. This chain's CDR3 is CASSKDGRGETQYF. The CDR3 coding sequence is TGTGCCAGCTCAAAGGACGGCAGGGGAGAGACCCAGTACTTC.

The chain employs TRBV11-2 and TRBJ2-2; 9 nucleotides align to TRBD2. Germline V gives CDR1 SGHAT, CDR2 FQNNGV. This CDR3 contains 15 residues. V lost 7 bases and J lost 5; bases outside the gene matches: 8. The CDR3 loop is CASTPRAGGTGELFF. The CDR3 bases are TGTGCCAGCACCCCTCGAGCGGGAGGTACCGGGGAGCTGTTTTTT.

J is TRBJ2-5 and V is TRBV3-1 (or the pseudogene TRBV3-2); 11 nucleotides line up with TRBD2. CDR3 length: 18 amino acids. Germline trimming cut 4 bases from V and 2 bases from J; bases unmatched to any gene: 12. Per the germline V gene, CDR1 is LGHDT and CDR2 is YNNKEL (reference sequence). The CDR3 region is CASSPNSGLAGGQETQYF. CDR3 bases: TGTGCCAGCAGCCCAAATTCCGGGCTAGCGGGAGGACAAGAGACCCAGTACTTC.

V usage is TRBV9 and J usage is TRBJ2-7; D might be TRBD2 (7 bases). The V gene's germline CDR1 is SGDLS and CDR2 YYNGEE. This CDR3 is 16 amino acids long. V gave up 0 bases and J gave up 6 bases, with 19 bases separating them. As DNA, the CDR3 is TGTGCCAGCAGCGTAGTGGGGGGGGCTATAAAGTCCGAGCAGTACTTC. Translated: CASSVVGGAIKSEQYF.

The V gene is TRBV6-5, the J gene TRBJ2-5; D may be TRBD1 (6 bases). With 5 bases removed from V and 3 bases from J, the gap between germline ends came to 13 bases. The CDR3 is 14 amino acids. Germline V gene sequence: CDR1 MNHEY, CDR2 SVGAGI. For the CDR3, the DNA is TGTGCCAGCAGTCGGGCAGGGGATAAAGAGACCCAGTACTTC. This sequence encodes CASSRAGDKETQYF.

The chain carries TRBV7-3 and TRBJ1-1; 9 positions match TRBD1. The germline gives CDR1 SGHTA, CDR2 FQGTGA. This CDR3 contains 13 residues. With 5 bases clipped from V and 6 bases from J, the junction kept 4 bases outside the gene matches. Written as DNA, the CDR3 is TGTGCCAGCAGCCGAACAGGGGGCCCTGAAGCTTTCTTT. It encodes CASSRTGGPEAFF.

This rearrangement joins TRBV11-2 to TRBJ2-7; TRBD1 matches at 10 bases. CDR1 and CDR2 (germline): SGHAT, FQNNGV. The CDR3 has 15 residues. The V segment lost 4 bases and the J segment 5 bases; nucleotides outside the gene matches: 8. CDR3 sequence reads: CASSSLDRGRDEQYF. CDR3 in DNA: TGTGCCAGCAGCTCCCTGGACAGGGGGAGGGACGAGCAGTACTTC.

The chain couples TRBV14 to TRBJ1-1; D remains unclear. Between the trimmed V and J ends, which lost 4 bases and 1 base, there was a span of 7 bases. The germline V gene encodes CDR1 SGHDN and CDR2 FVKESK. The length of the CDR3 is 13 residues. CDR3 sequence (DNA): TGTGCCAGCAGCCTTGGGAGGAACACTGAAGCTTTCTTT. Its translation: CASSLGRNTEAFF.

The rearrangement links TRBV3-1 (or the pseudogene TRBV3-2) to TRBJ2-7; 8 bases match TRBD2. The CDR3 extends over 14 amino acids. The germline V gene encodes CDR1 LGHDT and CDR2 YNNKEL (reference sequence). V shed 3 bases and J 2 bases; nucleotides not matched to a gene: 3. CDR3 sequence (DNA): TGTGCCAGCAGCCAGATAGCGGGAACCTACGAGCAGTACTTC. Protein: CASSQIAGTYEQYF.

This chain links TRBV19 with TRBJ1-3; the D gene is possibly TRBD1 (5 bases). Germline lookup yields CDR1 LNHDA and CDR2 SQIVND (reference sequence). The CDR3 runs 15 residues. The V and J ends lost 4 bases and 0 bases respectively, with 10 bases between them. CDR3 amino acids: CASSSQGDSGNTIYF. The CDR3 nucleotides are TGTGCCAGTAGTAGCCAGGGCGACTCTGGAAACACCATATATTTT.